Listed below are T cell receptor beta chains from one sample, sequenced in a study of T cell responses to AZD1222 COVID-19 vaccine. Here immunoSEQ multiplex PCR was the method, and the copy in TCRdb shows in-frame clones only, minus some. The sample records some 130,000 clones, about 90% being singletons. The input for sequencing was peripheral blood, taken on day 0 of MenACWY control vaccination. These receptors originate from an adult in good health. CDR3s leave out the opening cysteine and the closing phenylalanine or tryptophan. The order of the fields is CDR3 protein, V gene, J gene.

ATSRVRGPITDTQY,TRBV15,TRBJ2-3
ASSLAAGANTEAF,TRBV7-9,TRBJ1-1
ASTQVDSNQPQH,TRBV19,TRBJ1-5
ASSPGGGYGYT,TRBV5-5,TRBJ1-2
ASAFQLSETQY,TRBV12-3/TRBV12-4,TRBJ2-5
ASSGSDGLGEQY,TRBV10-1,TRBJ2-7
ASSFGEMSYEQY,TRBV5-1,TRBJ2-7
ASSDEAGVAEKLF,TRBV6-1,TRBJ1-4
ASSLGPNTEAF,TRBV5-1,TRBJ1-1
AWSVGDTGELF,TRBV30,TRBJ2-2
ASSKEGGHSNQPQH,TRBV7-9,TRBJ1-5
AWSVLQSRSPLH,TRBV30,TRBJ1-6
ASGWGPYGYT,TRBV2,TRBJ1-2
ASSPDGRASPLH,TRBV5-4,TRBJ1-6
ASSPPGQLKSSYEQY,TRBV18,TRBJ2-7
AWTRGVNEKLF,TRBV30,TRBJ1-4
ASSLRGLYEQY,TRBV27,TRBJ2-7
ASARDRDYEQY,TRBV19,TRBJ2-7
SASQALGSNQPQH,TRBV20-1,TRBJ1-5
ASRVQGTSTDTQY,TRBV2,TRBJ2-3
ASKSGRGYT,TRBV19,TRBJ1-2
ASSFGASSWGLSYEQY,TRBV28,TRBJ2-7
ASSSVAGEREQY,TRBV7-9,TRBJ2-7
ASSGTRNQPQH,TRBV2,TRBJ1-5
ASFRGAENTEAF,TRBV18,TRBJ1-1
AWSPGPALGELF,TRBV30,TRBJ2-2
ASSEYIGELF,TRBV2,TRBJ2-2
ASSLRGQGSQETQY,TRBV7-9,TRBJ2-5
ASKGLNEQF,TRBV19,TRBJ2-1
ASSANRGEKLF,TRBV27,TRBJ1-4
ASSLFWSGELF,TRBV5-4,TRBJ2-2
AGAQGDTEAF,TRBV7-9,TRBJ1-1
ASSLMGQGEGTDTQY,TRBV7-9,TRBJ2-3
AWSGLAGEPQH,TRBV30,TRBJ1-5
ASSSPRGGTGELF,TRBV28,TRBJ2-2
ASSLVTGDTEAF,TRBV7-6,TRBJ1-1
ASSEALLNRGNQPQH,TRBV2,TRBJ1-5
ASSSKTSGRAGEQF,TRBV28,TRBJ2-1
AVTGTLNTEAF,TRBV28,TRBJ1-1
ASSFRFRDGEMNTEAF,TRBV5-1,TRBJ1-1
ASSMVAGFYEQY,TRBV19,TRBJ2-7
ASSQDLTSSGANVLT,TRBV4-2,TRBJ2-6
ASSKLPGLFSYEQY,TRBV27,TRBJ2-7
ASSTTGPPGELF,TRBV10-1,TRBJ2-2
TSSSGTLEHRGAV,TRBV1,TRBJ2-2
ASALAGVEGEQF,TRBV5-1,TRBJ2-1
ASSFFSVRGPNEKLF,TRBV28,TRBJ1-4
ASIGAYEQY,TRBV25-1,TRBJ2-7
ASSDSGTRDQPQH,TRBV2,TRBJ1-5